A single sample is the source of the 16 T cell receptor beta chains below, sequenced in a study of regulatory T cells in long-lasting Graves disease. The time point here: persistent/refractory GD, antithyroid drugs over 5 years with positive TRAb. Following extraction of RNA from PBMCs, that RNA was used to make the TCR library. Sequencing libraries for TCR beta were prepared with iRepertoire HTBI primers and Arm-PCR of CDR3 regions. TCRdb re-called the multiplex PCR reads through MiXCR, storing one row per CDR3 protein. The table includes 400,000 or so distinct CDR3 sequences, under 25% detected once. This sample comprised peripheral blood mononuclear cells (PBMCs), obtained when the disease was refractory, from a patient treated with antithyroid drugs. Receptors originate from a female donor with Graves disease.

This clonotype was seen only a few times. The V and J genes are TRBV20-1 and TRBJ2-7; 7 bases agree with TRBD1. The trim removed 5 bases at V and 4 bases at J, leaving 14 bases unmatched. CDR3 length: 15 amino acids. CDR1 is DFQATT and CDR2 is SNEGSKA in the germline V gene (reference sequence). CDR3 sequence reads: CSAPLGAGGSYEQYF. The CDR3 DNA follows: TGCAGTGCTCCCCTCGGGGCAGGGGGTTCTTACGAGCAGTACTTC.

The sample holds many counts of this clonotype. The V gene is TRBV12-3 or TRBV12-4, the J gene TRBJ1-1; D possibly corresponds to TRBD1 (6 bases). The CDR3 sequence is 15 residues long. V lost 5 bases and J lost 0, with 13 bases in between. The CDR3 bases are TGTGCCAGCAGTAAAAGACAGGCAATGAACACTGAAGCTTTCTTT. Encoded protein: CASSKRQAMNTEAFF.

This clonotype was counted many times. This rearrangement joins TRBV2 to TRBJ2-7; 11 positions agree with TRBD2. CDR1 and CDR2 (germline): SNHLY, FYNNEI. V shed 0 bases, J shed 2 bases, and the junction held 6 bases outside the gene matches. This CDR3 is 17 amino acids long. The CDR3 nucleotides are TGTGCCAGCAGTGAAGCAGGGGGACTAGCGGCAGCCTACGAGCAGTACTTC. Its protein is CASSEAGGLAAAYEQYF.

The sample holds a few counts of this clonotype. This rearrangement joins TRBV24-1 to TRBJ1-5; D unresolved. The length of the CDR3 is 14 residues. Per the germline V gene, CDR1 is KGHDR and CDR2 is SFDVKD. Trimming removed 4 bases at V and 0 bases at J, with 6 bases between. The CDR3 is CATSEEISNQPQHF. CDR3 DNA: TGTGCCACCAGTGAGGAAATTAGCAATCAGCCCCAGCATTTT.

This clonotype was observed a handful of times. The chain carries TRBV12-3 or TRBV12-4 and TRBJ2-2; weak D call: TRBD1 (5 bases). The CDR3 length is 14 residues. V was pared by 6 bases and J by 1 base, with 9 bases between. The CDR3 sequence: CASSPGQNTGELFF. The CDR3 DNA sequence: TGTGCCAGCAGCCCCGGACAGAACACCGGGGAGCTGTTTTTT.

The genes are TRBV20-1 and TRBJ2-7; the D gene is possibly TRBD2 (5 bases). Germline CDR1 reads DFQATT; CDR2 reads SNEGSKA (reference sequence). Trimming removed 0 bases at V and 1 base at J, with 13 bases between. The CDR3 contains 15 residues. The CDR3 DNA follows: TGCAGTGCTAGAGATCCCCTAGCTGCGTCCTACGAGCAGTACTTC. It yields the protein CSARDPLAASYEQYF.

This clonotype was observed a single time. A much larger clone sits a single nucleotide away, making a read error possible. This chain connects TRBV6-2 or TRBV6-3 to TRBJ1-1; no clear D gene. The CDR3 has 13 residues. Germline CDR1 and CDR2: MNHEY and SVGEGT. The CDR3 sequence is CVSSYSGYTEAFF. As DNA, the CDR3 is TGTGTCAGCAGTTACTCGGGGTACACTGAAGCTTTCTTT.

This clonotype has at least ten counts. The genes are TRBV28 and TRBJ2-7, with 12 bases matching TRBD2. Germline CDR1 reads MDHEN; CDR2 reads SYDVKM. J was trimmed by 4 bases and V by 4 bases; bases with no gene match: 14. CDR3 length equals 18 residues. The CDR3 region has the DNA TGTGCCAGCAGTTCCGAGACTAGCGGGAGTTTGGCCAAATACGAGCAGTACTTC. Protein product: CASSSETSGSLAKYEQYF.

This clonotype was seen many times. The rearrangement links TRBV28 to TRBJ1-6; D ambiguous. The CDR3 is 13 residues long. CDR1 is MDHEN and CDR2 is SYDVKM in the germline V gene. V was pared by 8 bases and J by 6 bases, with 11 bases between. CDR3 nucleotides: TGTGCCAGCGAGGTAGATCCTAATTCACCCCTCCACTTT. It specifies CASEVDPNSPLHF.

The rearrangement uses TRBV18 and TRBJ1-2, with 8 bases lining up with TRBD1. The CDR3 is 15 amino acids. J lost 3 bases, V lost 3 bases, and 6 bases had no gene match. From germline, CDR1 is KGHSH and CDR2 LQKENI. CDR3 DNA sequence: TGTGCCAGCTCACCCTCGGACAGGGTTGACTATGGCTACACCTTC. Amino acids: CASSPSDRVDYGYTF.

This clonotype was counted many times. The chain joins TRBV29-1 to TRBJ2-7; no clear D gene. Germline values: CDR1 SQVTM, CDR2 ANQGSEA. The length of the CDR3 is 11 residues. The V end was cut by 4 bases, the J end by 3 bases, with 7 bases between. Here the CDR3 reads CSVGTDYEQYF. CDR3 DNA: TGCAGCGTTGGCACAGACTACGAGCAGTACTTC.

The chain carries TRBV10-2 and TRBJ2-7; D is uncertain. V shed 6 bases and J shed 1 base, with 7 bases lying between them. CDR3 length equals 12 residues. In germline, CDR1 is WSHSY, CDR2 SAAADI. For the CDR3, the DNA is TGCGCCAGCAGGCCCCAATCCTACGAGCAGTACTTC. Translated: CASRPQSYEQYF.

This chain links TRBV6-2 or TRBV6-3 with TRBJ1-1; 9 bases map to TRBD1. Germline CDR1 MNHEY, CDR2 SVGEGT. After removal of 5 bases from V and 5 bases from J, the junction contained 6 bases not matched to a gene. There are 14 residues in the CDR3. The CDR3 DNA is TGTGCCAGCAGTCCCGACAGGGGGAAAACTGAAGCTTTCTTT. Translating gives CASSPDRGKTEAFF.

This clonotype was seen ten or more times. This chain joins TRBV12-3 or TRBV12-4 and TRBJ2-5, with 8 bases fitting TRBD1. This CDR3 has 13 residues. V dropped 5 bases and J dropped 4; count of bases not matched to a gene: 3. The CDR3 nucleotides read TGTGCCAGCAGTCAGGGGGCCCGAGAGACCCAGTACTTC. Translating gives CASSQGARETQYF.

The chain couples TRBV5-5 to TRBJ1-5; a possible D gene is TRBD1 (6 bases). Germline-derived CDR1 and CDR2 are SGHKS and YYEKEE (reference sequence). V lost 3 bases and J lost 5, with 15 bases in between. The CDR3 is 15 residues long. The CDR3 region is CASSWQTGLDQPQHF. CDR3 in DNA: TGTGCCAGCAGCTGGCAAACAGGGTTGGATCAGCCCCAGCATTTT.

This clonotype was seen more than once but under ten times. The V gene is TRBV7-2, the J gene TRBJ1-5, with TRBD1 identical over 7 bases. Germline CDR1 and CDR2: SGHTA and FQGNSA. V lost 6 bases and J lost 2; bases outside the gene matches: 7. The CDR3 loop spans 15 amino acids. The CDR3 protein is CASSQGGLGNQPQHF. Here the CDR3 DNA reads TGTGCCAGCAGTCAGGGGGGTTTGGGCAATCAGCCCCAGCATTTT. Using reference TRBV7-2 and TRBJ1-5 for the parts outside the CDR3, the full variable domain is GAGVSQSPSNKVTEKGKDVELRCDPISGHTALYWYRQSLGQGLEFLIYFQGNSAPDKSGLPSDRFSAERTGGSVSTLTIQRTQQEDSAVYLCASSQGGLGNQPQHFGDGTRLSIL.